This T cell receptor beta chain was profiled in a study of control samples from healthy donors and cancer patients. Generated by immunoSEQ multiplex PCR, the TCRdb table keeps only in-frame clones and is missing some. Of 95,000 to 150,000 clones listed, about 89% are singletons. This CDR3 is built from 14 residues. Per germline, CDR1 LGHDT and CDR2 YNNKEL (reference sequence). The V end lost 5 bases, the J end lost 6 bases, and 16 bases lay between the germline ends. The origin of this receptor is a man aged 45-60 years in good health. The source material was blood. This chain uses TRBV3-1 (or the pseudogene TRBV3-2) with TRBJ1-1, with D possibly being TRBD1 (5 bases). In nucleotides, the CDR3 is TGTGCCAGCAGCGCCAGGGAGAGTCGCGCTGAAGCTTTCTTT. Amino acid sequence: CASSARESRAEAFF.